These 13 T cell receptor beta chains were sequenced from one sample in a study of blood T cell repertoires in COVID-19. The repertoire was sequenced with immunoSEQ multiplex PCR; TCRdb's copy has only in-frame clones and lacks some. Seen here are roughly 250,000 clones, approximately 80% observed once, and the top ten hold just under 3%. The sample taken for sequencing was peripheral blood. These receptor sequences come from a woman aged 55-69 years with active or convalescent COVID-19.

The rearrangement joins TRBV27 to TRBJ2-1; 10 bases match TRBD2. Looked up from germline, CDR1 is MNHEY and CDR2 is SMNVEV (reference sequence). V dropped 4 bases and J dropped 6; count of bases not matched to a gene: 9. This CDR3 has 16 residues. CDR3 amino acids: CASSSYLAGDTNEQFF. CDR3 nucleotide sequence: TGTGCCAGCAGTTCCTACCTAGCGGGGGACACCAATGAGCAGTTCTTC.

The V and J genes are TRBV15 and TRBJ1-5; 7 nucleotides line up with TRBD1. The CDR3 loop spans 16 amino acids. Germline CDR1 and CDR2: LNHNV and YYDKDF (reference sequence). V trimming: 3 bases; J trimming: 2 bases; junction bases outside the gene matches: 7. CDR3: CATSRGIGQGNQPQHF. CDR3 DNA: TGTGCCACCAGCAGGGGTATTGGACAGGGCAATCAGCCCCAGCATTTT.

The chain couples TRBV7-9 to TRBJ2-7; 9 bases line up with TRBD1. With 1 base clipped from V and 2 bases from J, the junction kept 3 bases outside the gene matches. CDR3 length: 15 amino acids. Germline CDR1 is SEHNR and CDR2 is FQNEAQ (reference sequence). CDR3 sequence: CASSLEGQGPYEQYF. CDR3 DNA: TGTGCCAGCAGCTTAGAAGGACAGGGGCCCTACGAGCAGTACTTC.

CDR3 coding DNA: TGTGCCAGCAGCGGGACACAGGGCCCCTACGAGCAGTACTTC. It encodes CASSGTQGPYEQYF. The chain uses TRBV9 and TRBJ2-7; the D gene is possibly TRBD1 (6 bases). Germline CDR1 SGDLS, CDR2 YYNGEE. Deletions cut 3 bases from V and 2 bases from J, with 12 bases between. This CDR3 is 14 amino acids long.

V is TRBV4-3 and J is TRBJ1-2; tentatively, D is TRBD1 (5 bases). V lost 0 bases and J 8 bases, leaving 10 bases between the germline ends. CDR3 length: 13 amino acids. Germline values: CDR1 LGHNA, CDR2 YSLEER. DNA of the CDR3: TGCGCCAGCAGCCAAGAAGGGGCGGGGGGCTACACCTTC. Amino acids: CASSQEGAGGYTF.

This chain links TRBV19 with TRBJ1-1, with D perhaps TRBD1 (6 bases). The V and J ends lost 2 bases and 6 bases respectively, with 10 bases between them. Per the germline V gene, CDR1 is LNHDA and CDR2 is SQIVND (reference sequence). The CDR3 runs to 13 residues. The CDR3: CASSIRGGSEAFF. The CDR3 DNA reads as TGTGCCAGTAGTATAAGGGGGGGCTCTGAAGCTTTCTTT.

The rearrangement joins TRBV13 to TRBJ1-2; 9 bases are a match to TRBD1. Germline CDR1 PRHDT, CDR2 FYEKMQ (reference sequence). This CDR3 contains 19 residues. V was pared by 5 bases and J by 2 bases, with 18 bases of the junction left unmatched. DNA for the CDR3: TGTGCCAGCAGCACAAGGCAAACAGGGGGCTCACTCCCAAACTATGGCTACACCTTC. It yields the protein CASSTRQTGGSLPNYGYTF. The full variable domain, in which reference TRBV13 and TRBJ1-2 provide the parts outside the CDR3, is AAGVIQSPRHLIKEKRETATLKCYPIPRHDTVYWYQQGPGQDPQFLISFYEKMQSDKGSIPDRFSAQQFSDYHSELNMSSLELGDSALYFCASSTRQTGGSLPNYGYTFGSGTRLTVV.

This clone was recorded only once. In DNA form, the CDR3 reads TGTGCCAGCAGCCCGGGACAGGCCACTGAAGCTTTCTTT. It specifies CASSPGQATEAFF. V and J are TRBV7-6 and TRBJ1-1; 8 bases fit TRBD1. This CDR3 is built from 13 residues. Germline V lookup: CDR1 SGHVS, CDR2 FNYEAQ. V dropped 5 bases and J dropped 4; count of bases not matched to a gene: 3.

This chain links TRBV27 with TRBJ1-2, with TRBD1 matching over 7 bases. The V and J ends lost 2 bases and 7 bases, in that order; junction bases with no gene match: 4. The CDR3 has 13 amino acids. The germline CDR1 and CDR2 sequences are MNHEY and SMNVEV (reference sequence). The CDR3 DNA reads TGTGCCAGCAGTTTAAGGCAGGGGGGTGGCTACACCTTC. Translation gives CASSLRQGGGYTF.

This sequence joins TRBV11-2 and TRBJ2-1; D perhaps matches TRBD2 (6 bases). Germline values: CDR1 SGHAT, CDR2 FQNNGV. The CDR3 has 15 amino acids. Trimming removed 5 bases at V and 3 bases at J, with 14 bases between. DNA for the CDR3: TGTGCCAGCAGCCAGCGGGCAGCGGGCTACAATGAGCAGTTCTTC. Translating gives CASSQRAAGYNEQFF.

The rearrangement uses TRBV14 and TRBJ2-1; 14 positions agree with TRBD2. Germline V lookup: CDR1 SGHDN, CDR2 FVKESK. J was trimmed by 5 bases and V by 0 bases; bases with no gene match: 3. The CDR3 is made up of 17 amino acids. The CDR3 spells CASSQEGTSGGNNEQFF. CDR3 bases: TGTGCCAGCAGCCAAGAGGGGACTAGCGGGGGTAACAATGAGCAGTTCTTC.

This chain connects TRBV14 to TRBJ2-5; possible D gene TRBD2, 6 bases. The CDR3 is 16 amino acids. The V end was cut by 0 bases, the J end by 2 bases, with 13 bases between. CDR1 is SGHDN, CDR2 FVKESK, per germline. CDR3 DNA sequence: TGTGCCAGCAGCCAAGATTTGGGGAGGTTTCAAGAGACCCAGTACTTC. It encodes CASSQDLGRFQETQYF.

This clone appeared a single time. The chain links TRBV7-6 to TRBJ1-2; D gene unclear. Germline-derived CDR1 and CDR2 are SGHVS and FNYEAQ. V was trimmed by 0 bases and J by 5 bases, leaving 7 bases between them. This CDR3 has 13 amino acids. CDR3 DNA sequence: TGTGCCAGCAGCTTAGCCGAGAGGTATGGCTACACCTTC. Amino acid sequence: CASSLAERYGYTF.